The clone carrying this TCR beta chain has a handful of counts. Antigen unknown. These data originate in a study of identical twins. Regarding the study as a whole: Insertion counts were lower in abundant cord blood beta clonotypes, a trend that memory repertoires did not show.

The CDR3 extends over 13 amino acids. V lost 4 bases to trimming and J lost 4 bases, with 9 bases between them. Germline V gene lookup returns CDR1 LGHDT and CDR2 YNNKEL (reference sequence). TCRdb used MiXCR to reprocess the 5' RACE reads, holding one entry per CDR3 protein. The profile shows under 800,000 distinct CDR3 sequences, 20% to 25% of them singletons. The same specimen was also included in a second study, on T cells expressing NK-cell markers. That source adds: Within several experiments, an anti-gamma-delta TCR antibody kept the sorting limited to alpha-beta TCR T cells.

This clonotype was sampled from a woman younger than 30 in good health. The specimen sequenced was PBMCs. The chain uses TRBV3-1 and TRBJ2-3, with D perhaps assigned TRBD1 or TRBD2 (5 bases each). CDR3 protein: CASSRRGADTQYF. DNA of the CDR3: TGTGCCAGCAGCCGTAGGGGAGCAGATACGCAGTATTTT.